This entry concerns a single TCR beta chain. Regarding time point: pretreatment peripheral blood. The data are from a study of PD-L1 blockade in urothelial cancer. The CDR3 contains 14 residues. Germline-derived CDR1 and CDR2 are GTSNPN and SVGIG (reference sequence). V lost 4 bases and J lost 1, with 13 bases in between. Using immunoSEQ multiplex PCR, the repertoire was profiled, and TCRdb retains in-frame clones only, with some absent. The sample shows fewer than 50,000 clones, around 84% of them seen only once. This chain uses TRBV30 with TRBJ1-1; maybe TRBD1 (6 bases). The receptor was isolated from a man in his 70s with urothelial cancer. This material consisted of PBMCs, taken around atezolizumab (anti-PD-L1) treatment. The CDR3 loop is CAWKQGPKNTEAFF. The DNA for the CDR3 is TGTGCCTGGAAACAGGGACCAAAGAACACTGAAGCTTTCTTT.